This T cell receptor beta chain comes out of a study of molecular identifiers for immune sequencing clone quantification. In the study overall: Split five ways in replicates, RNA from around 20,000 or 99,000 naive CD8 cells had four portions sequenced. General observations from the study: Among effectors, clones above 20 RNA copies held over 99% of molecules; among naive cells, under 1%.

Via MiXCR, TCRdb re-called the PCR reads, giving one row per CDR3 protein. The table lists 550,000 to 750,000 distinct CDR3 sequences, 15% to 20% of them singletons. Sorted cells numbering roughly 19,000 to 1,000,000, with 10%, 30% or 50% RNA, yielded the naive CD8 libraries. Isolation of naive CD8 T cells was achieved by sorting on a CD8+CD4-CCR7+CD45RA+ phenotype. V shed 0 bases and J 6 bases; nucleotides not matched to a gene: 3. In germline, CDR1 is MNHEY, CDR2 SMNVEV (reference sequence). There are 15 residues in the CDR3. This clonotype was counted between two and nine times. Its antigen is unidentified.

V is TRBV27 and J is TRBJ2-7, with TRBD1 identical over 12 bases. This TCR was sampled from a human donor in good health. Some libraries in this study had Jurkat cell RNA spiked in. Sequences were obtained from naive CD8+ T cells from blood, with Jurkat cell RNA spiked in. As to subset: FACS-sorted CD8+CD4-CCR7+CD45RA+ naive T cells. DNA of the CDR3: TGTGCCAGCAGTTTATCGGGACAGGGGGCGTCCGAGCAGTACTTC. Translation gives CASSLSGQGASEQYF.